The 21 T cell receptor beta chains presented below share a single source sample, sequenced in a study of blood T cell repertoires in COVID-19. Clones were sequenced by immunoSEQ multiplex PCR, and TCRdb holds only the in-frame ones, with some missing. Of more than 250,000 clones in the sample, 70% to 90% were seen once. The specimen was PBMCs or T cells enriched from blood (not recorded which). The source is a woman aged 40 to 50 who had recovered from COVID-19.

The chain has TRBV28 and TRBJ2-5; 9 nucleotides line up with TRBD2. V gave up 5 bases and J gave up 5 bases; unmatched junction bases: 15. CDR1 is MDHEN and CDR2 is SYDVKM in the germline V gene. This CDR3 comprises 17 residues. In nucleotides, the CDR3 is TGTGCCAGCAGTCCCGCCCGGGCGGGAGGGCCCTCCGAGACCCAGTACTTC. This codes for CASSPARAGGPSETQYF.

This clone was detected only once. The V and J genes are TRBV2 and TRBJ1-1, with 8 bases identical to TRBD1. Germline CDR1 is SNHLY and CDR2 is FYNNEI. This CDR3 spans 12 amino acids. The trim removed 10 bases at V and 1 base at J, leaving 2 bases unmatched. This CDR3 reads CATGQGNTEAFF. Written as DNA, the CDR3 is TGTGCCACCGGACAGGGGAACACTGAAGCTTTCTTT.

CDR3 sequence: CASRQGGTGNTIYF. The CDR3 nucleotides are TGTGCCAGTCGACAGGGGGGGACTGGAAACACCATATATTTT. This rearrangement joins TRBV19 to TRBJ1-3; TRBD1 aligns across 9 bases. Germline CDR1 LNHDA, CDR2 SQIVND (reference sequence). This CDR3 is 14 amino acids long. The ends lost 8 bases at V and 2 bases at J; junction bases unmatched: 4.

The chain joins TRBV7-3 to TRBJ2-5; 12 positions agree with TRBD1. Germline CDR1 reads SGHTA; CDR2 reads FQGTGA. This CDR3 comprises 15 residues. The V and J ends lost 5 bases and 9 bases, in that order; junction bases with no gene match: 10. CDR3 sequence reads: CASSTGQGALSPQYF. The DNA for the CDR3 is TGTGCCAGCAGCACGGGACAGGGGGCCCTATCGCCCCAGTACTTC.

V and J are TRBV27 and TRBJ2-7, with D unresolved. CDR1 and CDR2 (germline): MNHEY, SMNVEV (reference sequence). This CDR3 spans 15 amino acids. Trimming took 5 bases from V and 2 from J, leaving 16 bases between them. The DNA of the CDR3 is TGTGCCAGCAGTCCCCTAGTTCCCGCCCCCTACGAGCAGTACTTC. It specifies CASSPLVPAPYEQYF.

CDR3 bases: TGTGCCTGGAGTGGCCAGAACCGGGGGGAGCAGTACTTC. It is translated as CAWSGQNRGEQYF. The chain couples TRBV30 to TRBJ2-7, with a tentative D call TRBD2 (6 bases). Germline CDR1 and CDR2: GTSNPN and SVGIG (reference sequence). The CDR3 is 13 residues long. V was shortened by 1 base and J by 7 bases, with 14 bases between the two germline ends.

The CDR3 spells CASSSASGSGSYNEQFF. CDR3 bases: TGTGCCAGCAGCTCAGCTAGCGGGAGTGGGTCCTACAATGAGCAGTTCTTC. V usage is TRBV7-9 and J usage is TRBJ2-1; 10 nucleotides match TRBD2. Germline loops: CDR1 SEHNR, CDR2 FQNEAQ (reference sequence). V lost 4 bases, J lost 1 base, and 7 bases stayed unmatched. There are 17 residues in the CDR3.

This rearrangement joins TRBV28 to TRBJ1-3; TRBD1 agrees at 8 bases. The CDR3 covers 14 residues. Germline assignment: CDR1 MDHEN and CDR2 SYDVKM. The V and J ends lost 4 bases and 5 bases, in that order; junction bases with no gene match: 4. CDR3: CASSSGTGRNTIYF. In DNA form, the CDR3 reads TGTGCCAGCAGTTCCGGGACAGGTAGAAACACCATATATTTT.

CDR3 sequence: CASSKVSGVPFASNQPQHF. The CDR3 nucleotides are TGTGCCAGCAGCAAAGTTTCAGGGGTCCCGTTTGCCAGCAATCAGCCCCAGCATTTT. The V gene is TRBV21-1, the J gene TRBJ1-5; the DNA was not used to check the table's D call, TRBD1. TRBV21-1 is recorded as a pseudogene. The CDR3 runs 19 residues.

The count of this clone is one. CDR3 in amino acids: CASSPGLFQNEKLFF. CDR3 bases: TGTGCCAGCAGCCCTGGACTCTTCCAAAATGAAAAACTGTTTTTT. This sequence joins TRBV14 and TRBJ1-4; D is unresolved. V was cut by 4 bases and J by 5 bases, with 14 bases left in between. There are 15 residues in the CDR3. Germline CDR1 and CDR2: SGHDN and FVKESK.

The genes are TRBV7-3 and TRBJ2-5; TRBD1 matches 8 bases. Germline CDR1 and CDR2: SGHTA and FQGTGA. The CDR3 sequence is 14 residues long. The V gene end was trimmed by 2 bases and the J gene end by 4 bases; junction bases not matched to a gene: 3. The CDR3 spells CASSLSTGGETQYF. In DNA, the CDR3 is TGTGCCAGCAGCTTATCTACAGGGGGAGAGACCCAGTACTTC.

The chain links TRBV7-8 to TRBJ2-2, with 9 bases fitting TRBD2. Germline V lookup: CDR1 SGHVS, CDR2 FQNEAQ. V was clipped by 3 bases and J by 5 bases; unmatched bases: 7. The length of the CDR3 is 16 residues. CDR3 in amino acids: CASSFSEGLATGELFF. The DNA of the CDR3 is TGTGCCAGCAGCTTTTCGGAGGGACTAGCAACCGGGGAGCTGTTTTTT.

The chain joins TRBV7-3 to TRBJ2-1; maybe TRBD2 (5 bases). Trimming pared 2 bases from V and 0 bases from J, leaving 11 bases between. The CDR3 contains 16 residues. Germline V lookup: CDR1 SGHTA, CDR2 FQGTGA. CDR3 sequence reads: CASSLQSGSSYNEQFF. For the CDR3, the DNA is TGTGCCAGCAGCTTACAAAGCGGAAGCTCCTACAATGAGCAGTTCTTC.

V gene TRBV19 combines with J gene TRBJ2-7; 10 bases align to TRBD2. V gave up 5 bases and J gave up 0 bases; unmatched junction bases: 7. This CDR3 spans 16 amino acids. Germline assignment: CDR1 LNHDA and CDR2 SQIVND (reference sequence). The CDR3 sequence is CASSLRTSGNSYEQYF. The DNA for the CDR3 is TGTGCCAGTAGTCTCCGGACTAGCGGAAACTCCTACGAGCAGTACTTC.

V usage is TRBV6-4 and J usage is TRBJ1-4; D is unresolved. With 10 bases removed from V and 3 bases from J, the gap between germline ends came to 12 bases. The length of the CDR3 is 13 residues. Germline V lookup: CDR1 MRHNA, CDR2 SNTAGT. This chain's CDR3 is CATSEVPNEKLFF. The CDR3 region has the DNA TGTGCCACCAGCGAGGTGCCTAATGAAAAACTGTTTTTT.

The chain employs TRBV7-3 and TRBJ1-5; 7 positions match TRBD1. V dropped 3 bases and J dropped 4; count of bases not matched to a gene: 0. CDR1 SGHTA and CDR2 FQGTGA come from the germline V gene. The CDR3 is 13 amino acids. The CDR3: CASSLGQNQPQHF. The CDR3 DNA reads TGTGCCAGCAGCTTGGGACAGAATCAGCCCCAGCATTTT.

The chain is built from TRBV28 and TRBJ2-1; 8 bases match TRBD2. Looked up from germline, CDR1 is MDHEN and CDR2 is SYDVKM. The CDR3 is 15 residues long. V trimming: 6 bases; J trimming: 8 bases; junction bases outside the gene matches: 12. CDR3 coding DNA: TGTGCCAGCAGGCCGGGGGGGGCGAGGGGATATGAGCAGTTCTTC. Its protein product is CASRPGGARGYEQFF.

V gene TRBV19 combines with J gene TRBJ2-5; possibly TRBD1 for D (6 bases). V lost 1 base to trimming and J lost 3 bases, with 9 bases between them. This CDR3 is 14 amino acids long. The germline gives CDR1 LNHDA, CDR2 SQIVND (reference sequence). This CDR3 is CASSIVQGKETQYF. In DNA form, the CDR3 reads TGTGCCAGTAGTATAGTACAGGGTAAAGAGACCCAGTACTTC.

The table lists this clone with a count of one. The rearrangement uses TRBV19 and TRBJ2-5, with D possibly being TRBD2 (6 bases). This CDR3 has 15 amino acids. Germline CDR1 and CDR2: LNHDA and SQIVND (reference sequence). V was trimmed by 6 bases and J by 5 bases, leaving 19 bases between them. CDR3 DNA sequence: TGTGCCAGTAGCATGTGGACAAATGCGGGGGAGACCCAGTACTTC. Protein product: CASSMWTNAGETQYF.

V is TRBV19 and J is TRBJ2-3; 10 nucleotides agree with TRBD2. The CDR3 runs 16 residues. With V trimmed by 1 base and J by 1 base, 2 bases remained unmatched. Germline values: CDR1 LNHDA, CDR2 SQIVND (reference sequence). As DNA, the CDR3 is TGTGCCAGTAGTATAGGGGGGACTAGCGGCACAGATACGCAGTATTTT. Amino acids: CASSIGGTSGTDTQYF.

The V and J genes are TRBV23-1 and TRBJ2-1, with 9 bases matching TRBD2. TRBV23-1 carries the ORF label, with uncertain function. The CDR3 loop spans 17 amino acids. V lost 0 bases, J lost 0 bases, and 3 bases stayed unmatched. This CDR3 reads CASSQSRTSVSYNEQFF. The CDR3 coding sequence is TGCGCCAGCAGTCAATCGAGGACTAGCGTCTCCTACAATGAGCAGTTCTTC.